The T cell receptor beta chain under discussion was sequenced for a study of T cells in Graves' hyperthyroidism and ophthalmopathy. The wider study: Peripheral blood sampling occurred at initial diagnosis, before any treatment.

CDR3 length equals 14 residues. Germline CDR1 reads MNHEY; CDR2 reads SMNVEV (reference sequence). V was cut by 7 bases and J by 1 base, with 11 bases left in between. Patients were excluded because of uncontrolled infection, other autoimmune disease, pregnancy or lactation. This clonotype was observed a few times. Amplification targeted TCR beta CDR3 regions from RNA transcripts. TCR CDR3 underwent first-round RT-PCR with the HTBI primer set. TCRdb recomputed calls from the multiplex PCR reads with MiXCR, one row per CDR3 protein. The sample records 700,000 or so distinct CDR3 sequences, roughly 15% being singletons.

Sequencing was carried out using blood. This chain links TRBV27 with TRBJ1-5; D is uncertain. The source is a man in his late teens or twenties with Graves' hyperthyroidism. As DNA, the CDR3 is TGTGCCAGCACTATCCTCTCCAGCAATCAGCCCCAGCATTTT. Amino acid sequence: CASTILSSNQPQHF.